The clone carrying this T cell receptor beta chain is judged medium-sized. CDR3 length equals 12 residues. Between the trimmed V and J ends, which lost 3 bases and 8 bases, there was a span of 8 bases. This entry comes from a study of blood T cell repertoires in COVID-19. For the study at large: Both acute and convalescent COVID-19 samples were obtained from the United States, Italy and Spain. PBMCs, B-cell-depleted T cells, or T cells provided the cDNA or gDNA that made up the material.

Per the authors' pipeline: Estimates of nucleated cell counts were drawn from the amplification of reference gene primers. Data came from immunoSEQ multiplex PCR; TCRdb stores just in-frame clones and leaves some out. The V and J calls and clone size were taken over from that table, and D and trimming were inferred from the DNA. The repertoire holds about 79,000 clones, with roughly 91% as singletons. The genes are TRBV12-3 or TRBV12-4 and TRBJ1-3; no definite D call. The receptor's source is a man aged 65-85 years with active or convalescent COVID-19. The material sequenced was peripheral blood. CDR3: CASSFIGDTIYF. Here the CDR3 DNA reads TGTGCCAGCAGTTTTATAGGAGACACCATATATTTT.